One and the same sample provided the 28 T cell receptor beta chains below, sequenced in a study of shared clonotypes between healthy human individuals. The data were produced by immunoSEQ multiplex PCR, yet TCRdb's version contains in-frame clones alone and is incomplete. The sample has 1 million to 1.2 million clones, around three quarters seen once. The sample consisted of memory CD4+ T cells from PBMCs. Described subset: CD45RA-negative fraction. The origin of the receptors is a man younger than 35 in good health. Some clones in this sample may be carry-over from other donors' samples.

The chain employs TRBV4-1 and TRBJ2-5, with TRBD2 identical over 12 bases. This CDR3 is 15 amino acids long. Trimming removed 6 bases from V and 4 bases from J; junction bases left unmatched: 6. Germline V gene sequence: CDR1 MGHRA, CDR2 YSYEKL. Here the CDR3 reads CASSPLAGGRETQYF. In DNA, the CDR3 is TGCGCCAGCAGTCCGCTAGCGGGAGGGCGAGAGACCCAGTACTTC.

V usage is TRBV15 and J usage is TRBJ2-7; D call uncertain. The V and J ends lost 3 bases and 3 bases respectively, with 9 bases between them. The CDR3 loop spans 13 amino acids. Germline CDR1 reads LNHNV; CDR2 reads YYDKDF (reference sequence). This CDR3 is CATSRDGYYEQYF. The CDR3 DNA is TGTGCCACCAGCAGGGACGGGTACTACGAGCAGTACTTC.

The chain uses TRBV13 and TRBJ1-5, with D uncertain. The CDR3 covers 15 residues. The germline V and J ends were trimmed by 0 bases and 0 bases, with 6 bases remaining between them. Per germline, CDR1 PRHDT and CDR2 FYEKMQ (reference sequence). CDR3 DNA sequence: TGTGCCAGCAGCTTAGGCGGGGATAGCAATCAGCCCCAGCATTTT. The encoded protein is CASSLGGDSNQPQHF.

The chain carries TRBV4-2 and TRBJ2-7, with D perhaps matching TRBD1 or TRBD2 (6 bases each). CDR3 length: 18 amino acids. The germline V gene encodes CDR1 LGHNA and CDR2 YNFKEQ. The V gene lost 0 bases and the J gene lost 1 base, with 19 bases spanning the gap. The CDR3 loop reads CASSQEGAGWGGSYEQYF. DNA of the CDR3: TGTGCCAGCAGCCAAGAGGGGGCCGGATGGGGAGGATCCTACGAGCAGTACTTC.

The chain employs TRBV5-8 and TRBJ1-2; D remains ambiguous. There are 14 residues in the CDR3. V was cut by 4 bases and J by 1 base, with 11 bases left in between. Germline CDR1 SGHTS, CDR2 YDEGEE. The CDR3 coding sequence is TGTGCCAGCAGCCCAAACCACTTTAACTATGGCTACACCTTC. It codes for CASSPNHFNYGYTF.

This chain connects TRBV7-2 to TRBJ2-2; D is uncertain. Germline V lookup: CDR1 SGHTA, CDR2 FQGNSA. V lost 1 base to trimming and J lost 2 bases, with 8 bases between them. This CDR3 is built from 15 residues. In nucleotides, the CDR3 is TGTGCCAGCAGCTTAGATCCCCTAAACACCGGGGAGCTGTTTTTT. Protein sequence: CASSLDPLNTGELFF.

This clone was detected a few times. This rearrangement joins TRBV6-5 to TRBJ1-2; no clear D. V was trimmed by 5 bases and J by 7 bases, leaving 17 bases between them. CDR1 is MNHEY, CDR2 SVGAGI, per germline. This CDR3 is 14 amino acids long. The CDR3 nucleotides read TGTGCCAGCAGTCCCGGAATGACCAGAACTGGCTACACCTTC. The encoded protein is CASSPGMTRTGYTF.

The J gene is TRBJ2-3, the V gene TRBV14, with 9 bases fitting TRBD2. The junction had 10 bases not matched to a gene; V was cut back by 3 bases and J by 6 bases. The CDR3 totals 16 residues. Germline-derived CDR1 and CDR2 are SGHDN and FVKESK. The DNA of the CDR3 is TGTGCCAGCAGCCATTGGCTAGCGGGAAGAACGGATACGCAGTATTTT. The encoded protein is CASSHWLAGRTDTQYF.

This clone is a singleton in its sample. The V gene is TRBV29-1, the J gene TRBJ2-1, with D unclear. The V and J ends lost 5 bases and 6 bases respectively, with 14 bases between them. The CDR3 sequence is 13 residues long. From germline, CDR1 is SQVTM and CDR2 ANQGSEA. The CDR3 DNA follows: TGCAGCGTTAGGCTGCCTCTTATCAATGAGCAGTTCTTC. This sequence encodes CSVRLPLINEQFF.

The chain joins TRBV7-3 to TRBJ2-3; 7 bases line up with TRBD1. The CDR3 has 13 residues. V was clipped by 3 bases and J by 5 bases; unmatched bases: 2. CDR1 and CDR2 (germline): SGHTA, FQGTGA. The CDR3 reads CASSFRGQDTQYF. DNA of the CDR3: TGTGCCAGCAGCTTTAGGGGGCAAGATACGCAGTATTTT. The full variable domain, completed using reference TRBV7-3 and TRBJ2-3, is GAGVSQTPSNKVTEKGKYVELRCDPISGHTALYWYRQSLGQGPEFLIYFQGTGAADDSGLPNDRFFAVRPEGSVSTLKIQRTERGDSAVYLCASSFRGQDTQYFGPGTRLTVL.

This clone occurred a few times. The V gene is TRBV2, the J gene TRBJ2-7; 7 bases are a match to TRBD2. The CDR3 loop spans 14 amino acids. V lost 4 bases, J lost 4 bases, and 7 bases stayed unmatched. CDR1 and CDR2 from the germline V gene are SNHLY and FYNNEI. The DNA for the CDR3 is TGTGCCAGCAGTGTAGGCGGGAGTCCTTACGAGCAGTACTTC. Its translation is CASSVGGSPYEQYF. The full variable domain, rest sourced from reference TRBV2 and TRBJ2-7, is EPEVTQTPSHQVTQMGQEVILRCVPISNHLYFYWYRQILGQKVEFLVSFYNNEISEKSEIFDDQFSVERPDGSNFTLKIRSTKLEDSAMYFCASSVGGSPYEQYFGPGTRLTVT.

The chain recombines TRBV18 with TRBJ2-1; the D gene is possibly TRBD2 (5 bases). Trimming shortened V by 3 bases and J by 8 bases, and 14 bases separated the two germline ends. The CDR3 has 14 residues. Germline V gene data show CDR1 as KGHSH and CDR2 as LQKENI. CDR3 in DNA: TGTGCCAGCTCACCGGTTCTAGCTGGCTATGAGCAGTTCTTC. It encodes CASSPVLAGYEQFF.

This chain connects TRBV7-9 to TRBJ2-7, with TRBD1 as a possible D gene (5 bases). Trimming took 10 bases from V and 2 from J, leaving 21 bases between them. CDR1 is SEHNR, CDR2 FQNEAQ, per germline (reference sequence). This CDR3 is 15 amino acids long. The CDR3 protein is CATAKDQGETYEQYF. As DNA, the CDR3 is TGTGCCACGGCGAAAGATCAGGGTGAGACCTACGAGCAGTACTTC.

The rearrangement links TRBV5-4 to TRBJ2-5; D possibly corresponds to TRBD1 (5 bases). This CDR3 region has 15 residues. CDR1 is SGHNT and CDR2 is YYREEE in the germline V gene (reference sequence). Trimming left V 1 base short and J 1 base short, with 11 bases between. This CDR3 reads CASSLTADSQETQYF. CDR3 in DNA: TGTGCCAGCAGCTTGACCGCAGACAGCCAAGAGACCCAGTACTTC.

The V gene is TRBV25-1, the J gene TRBJ1-2; no clear D gene. The germline V gene encodes CDR1 MGHDK and CDR2 SYGVNS. The length of the CDR3 is 12 residues. With 4 bases removed from V and 3 bases from J, the gap between germline ends came to 6 bases. Here the CDR3 reads CASSGTYYGYTF. The CDR3 DNA reads TGTGCCAGCAGTGGGACCTACTATGGCTACACCTTC.

This clone was recorded at least ten times. V usage is TRBV29-1 and J usage is TRBJ1-2; 7 bases map to TRBD1. J lost 4 bases, V lost 3 bases, and 8 bases had no gene match. The germline CDR1 and CDR2 sequences are SQVTM and ANQGSEA. There are 14 residues in the CDR3. The CDR3 spells CSVDQGGGGYGYTF. The CDR3 region has the DNA TGCAGCGTTGATCAAGGGGGCGGGGGCTATGGCTACACCTTC.

The chain uses TRBV20-1 and TRBJ2-7; tentatively, D is TRBD2 (5 bases). The germline V gene has CDR1 DFQATT and CDR2 SNEGSKA (reference sequence). Between the trimmed V and J ends, which lost 6 bases and 12 bases, there was a span of 18 bases. This CDR3 has 11 amino acids. CDR3 residues: CSALRELVSYF. The CDR3 DNA reads TGCAGTGCCCTAAGGGAGTTAGTTTCGTACTTC.

The count of this clone is one. This chain joins TRBV6-1 and TRBJ1-5; D is perhaps TRBD1 (6 bases). This CDR3 is 19 amino acids long. V was clipped by 2 bases and J by 2 bases, with 22 bases between them. Germline loops: CDR1 MNHNS, CDR2 SASEGT. CDR3 protein: CASSERYSRQEVGNQPQHF. Written as DNA, the CDR3 is TGTGCCAGCAGTGAAAGGTATTCTAGACAGGAGGTAGGCAATCAGCCCCAGCATTTT.

Concerning this clone: This may be a read error: a much more frequent sequence differs by one nucleotide. The J gene is TRBJ2-5, the V gene TRBV29-1; D remains unclear. The assigned J gene may be wrong: the sequence end matches TRBJ2-7 better. The CDR3 consists of 11 residues. Germline assignment: CDR1 SQVTM and CDR2 ANQGSEA. In DNA, the CDR3 is TGCAGCGTTGATCCGGGTTACGAGCAGTACTTC. This translates into CSVDPGYEQYF.

This clone was seen a single time. V usage is TRBV5-6 and J usage is TRBJ1-2; weak D call: TRBD1 (6 bases). The CDR3 runs 14 residues. The V and J ends lost 1 base and 5 bases respectively, with 12 bases between them. CDR1 and CDR2 (germline): SGHDT, YYEEEE. CDR3 nucleotide sequence: TGTGCCAGCAGCTTGATAGGCAGGGGATATGGCTACACCTTC. Its protein is CASSLIGRGYGYTF.

This clone was found once. The chain uses TRBV6-1 and TRBJ1-2; 7 bases align to TRBD1. Germline CDR1 is MNHNS and CDR2 is SASEGT. The trim removed 4 bases at V and 4 bases at J, leaving 21 bases unmatched. The CDR3 has 19 residues. The CDR3 bases are TGTGCCAGCAGTGTGAGTAACGTGGAGGGGGCCCTTAGTCCCTATGGCTACACCTTC. This gives the protein CASSVSNVEGALSPYGYTF.

This chain joins TRBV6-6 and TRBJ1-2; 8 nucleotides match TRBD1. The ends lost 7 bases at V and 8 bases at J; junction bases unmatched: 12. Per germline, CDR1 MNHNY and CDR2 SVGAGI (reference sequence). There are 14 residues in the CDR3. The CDR3 protein is CASTPDRARVGYTF. DNA for the CDR3: TGTGCCAGCACCCCGGACAGGGCAAGGGTCGGCTACACCTTC.

This clone was counted ten times or more. The chain links TRBV11-2 to TRBJ1-2; 9 bases line up with TRBD1. This CDR3 has 15 amino acids. V was clipped by 3 bases and J by 2 bases; unmatched bases: 4. The germline gives CDR1 SGHAT, CDR2 FQNNGV. The CDR3 protein is CASSFEQGANYGYTF. The DNA for the CDR3 is TGTGCCAGCAGCTTCGAACAGGGGGCGAACTATGGCTACACCTTC.

The chain uses TRBV7-8 and TRBJ2-1; D gene uncertain. From germline, CDR1 is SGHVS and CDR2 FQNEAQ. The CDR3 contains 13 residues. Between the trimmed V and J ends, which lost 2 bases and 4 bases, there was a span of 6 bases. The CDR3 sequence is CASSLLEYNEQFF. CDR3 DNA: TGTGCCAGCAGCTTACTGGAGTACAATGAGCAGTTCTTC.

This chain uses TRBV30 with TRBJ2-3; no definite D call. In germline, CDR1 is GTSNPN, CDR2 SVGIG (reference sequence). The CDR3 is made up of 14 amino acids. The V gene lost 3 bases and the J gene lost 0 bases, with 10 bases spanning the gap. CDR3: CAWRTGTSTDTQYF. CDR3 sequence (DNA): TGTGCCTGGAGAACGGGCACTAGCACAGATACGCAGTATTTT.

In this sample, this clone turned up a few times. CDR3 residues: CASSGKTGTMLYEQYF. The CDR3 nucleotides read TGCGCCAGCAGCGGGAAGACAGGGACGATGCTATACGAGCAGTACTTC. V and J are TRBV5-1 and TRBJ2-7, with 7 nucleotides matching TRBD1. Trimming removed 4 bases from V and 4 bases from J; junction bases left unmatched: 14. The CDR3 contains 16 residues. Per germline, CDR1 SGHRS and CDR2 YFSETQ.

The V gene is TRBV2, the J gene TRBJ2-7; 10 nucleotides line up with TRBD1. Germline V gives CDR1 SNHLY, CDR2 FYNNEI. This CDR3 has 13 residues. Trimming took 9 bases from V and 6 from J; bases not matched to a gene: 8. The CDR3 DNA is TGTGCCAGTGACTCCGGGACAGGGGTCGAGCAGTACTTC. It specifies CASDSGTGVEQYF.

The chain couples TRBV5-1 to TRBJ1-6; 7 nucleotides align to TRBD1. Looked up from germline, CDR1 is SGHRS and CDR2 is YFSETQ. The CDR3 consists of 15 residues. Unmatched junction bases numbered 2, after V lost 1 base and J lost 4 bases. The CDR3 protein is CASSLTGVYNSPLHF. CDR3 bases: TGCGCCAGCAGCTTGACAGGGGTTTATAATTCACCCCTCCACTTT.